The clone carrying this T cell receptor (beta chain) was counted between two and nine times. This sample stems from a study of blood T cells in healthy people across ages. It was with a sample-barcoded 5' primer and a J-beta primer mix that a second PCR of roughly 7 to 12 cycles was run. TCRdb called the 5' RACE reads again in MiXCR, with one record for every CDR3 protein. The sample shows over 950,000 distinct CDR3 sequences, 30% to 40% of them seen only once. The CDR3 is made up of 15 amino acids. With 8 bases clipped from V and 0 bases from J, the junction kept 9 bases outside the gene matches. This TCR derives from a man younger than 30 in good health. What was sequenced was blood. The rearrangement joins TRBV6-7 to TRBJ2-7, with TRBD1 identical over 8 bases. TRBV6-7 is given ORF status, its function remaining uncertain. The CDR3 is CASLNEGTGSYEQYF. DNA of the CDR3: TGTGCCAGCCTCAATGAGGGGACAGGCTCCTACGAGCAGTACTTC.